This T cell receptor (beta chain) was recovered during a study of blood T cell repertoires in COVID-19. Overall study context: The United States, Italy and Spain were the sources of the acute and convalescent COVID-19 samples.

V was clipped by 1 base and J by 2 bases, with 18 bases between them. The CDR3 spans 18 residues. Germline loops: CDR1 LGHDT, CDR2 YNNKEL (reference sequence). In the original workflow: How many nucleated cells were present was estimated from reference gene primer amplification. Sequenced by immunoSEQ multiplex PCR; TCRdb stores in-frame clones only, minus some. The V and J calls and clone size were taken over from that table, and D and trimming were inferred from the DNA. The table lists under 300,000 clones, around 86% of them singletons, with around an eighth in the top ten. The sequencing input was peripheral blood. The J gene is TRBJ1-3, the V gene TRBV3-1 (or the pseudogene TRBV3-2); D possibly corresponds to TRBD1 (6 bases). The TCR was taken from a woman aged 60-70 years with active or convalescent COVID-19. The CDR3 nucleotides read TGTGCCAGCAGCCAAGGTCATGGGGGCACTTTCGCTGGAAACACCATATATTTT. This translates into CASSQGHGGTFAGNTIYF.